This T cell receptor (beta chain) came from a study of blood T cell repertoires in COVID-19. The germline V gene has CDR1 SGDLS and CDR2 YYNGEE. The V and J ends lost 4 bases and 2 bases respectively, with 13 bases between them. The CDR3 is 15 amino acids. The table came from immunoSEQ multiplex PCR; TCRdb's copy has only in-frame clones and leaves some out. This repertoire shows about 200,000 clones, roughly 80% found once; its top ten account for 6.9%. Material for sequencing was peripheral blood. J is TRBJ2-4 and V is TRBV9; D not certain. This sequence originates from a man aged 55 to 69 with acute or convalescent COVID-19. CDR3 nucleotide sequence: TGTGCCAGCAGCCCCCTTGGAGCACCCAAAAACATTCAGTACTTC. This sequence encodes CASSPLGAPKNIQYF.